This T cell receptor delta chain stems from a study of Vδ1+ human thymocytes. Study conclusions and caveats: In the thymus, TRG and TRD repertoires looked highly polyclonal with Gaussian CDR3 lengths. Around 20% of thymic delta-chain sequences were Vdelta2, with few Vdelta3, unlike blood Vdelta1+ controls.

Sequences come from RNA converted to cDNA by reverse transcription. CDR3 amplicons came from multiplex PCR with pooled V-gene forward and constant-region reverse primers. TCRdb made new clone calls on the multiplex PCR reads using CATT. The sample lists tens of thousands of delta-chain clones, about 29% occurring once. About this clone itself: Its target is unknown. One end of the junction is discordant with germline, which a read error may explain.

Between roughly 98% and 99.6% of sorted thymocytes were Vdelta1+. Per germline, CDR1 TSWWSYY and CDR2 QGS. The CDR3 has 24 residues. The chain couples TRDV1 to TRDJ1; 11 nucleotides match TRDD3. The sequence was collected from a boy in the first two years of life who had congenital heart surgery. Sequencing was carried out using Vdelta1+ gamma-delta thymocytes from the thymus. Described subset: FACS-sorted CD3+ TCRalphabeta- TCRVdelta1+ TCRVdelta2- thymocytes. CDR3: CARGPQPSGADWGIRERRGDKLIF. The CDR3, as DNA: TGTGCTCGTGGGCCCCAGCCATCCGGGGCCGATTGGGGGATACGCGAAAGGAGAGGCGATAAACTCATCTTT.